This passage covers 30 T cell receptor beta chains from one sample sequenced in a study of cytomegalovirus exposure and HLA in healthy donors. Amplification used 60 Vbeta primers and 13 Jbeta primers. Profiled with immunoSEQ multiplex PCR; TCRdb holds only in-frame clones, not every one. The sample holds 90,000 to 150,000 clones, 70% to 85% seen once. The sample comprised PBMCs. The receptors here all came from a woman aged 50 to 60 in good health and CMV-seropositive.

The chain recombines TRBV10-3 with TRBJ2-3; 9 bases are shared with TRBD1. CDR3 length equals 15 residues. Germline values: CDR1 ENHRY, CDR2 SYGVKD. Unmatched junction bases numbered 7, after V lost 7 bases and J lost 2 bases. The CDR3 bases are TGTGCCATCAAAGGCGGGACAGGGTTCACAGATACGCAGTATTTT. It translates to CAIKGGTGFTDTQYF.

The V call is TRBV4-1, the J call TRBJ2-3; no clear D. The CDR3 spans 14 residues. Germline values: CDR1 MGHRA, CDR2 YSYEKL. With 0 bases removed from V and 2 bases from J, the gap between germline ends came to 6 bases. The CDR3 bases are TGCGCCAGCAGCCAAGAAACTTCCACAGATACGCAGTATTTT. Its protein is CASSQETSTDTQYF.

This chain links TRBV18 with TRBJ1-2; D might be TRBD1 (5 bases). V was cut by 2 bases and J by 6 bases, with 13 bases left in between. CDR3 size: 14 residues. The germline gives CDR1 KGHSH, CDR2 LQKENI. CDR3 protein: CASSPKQQDHGYTF. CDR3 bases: TGTGCCAGCTCACCAAAACAACAGGACCATGGCTACACCTTC.

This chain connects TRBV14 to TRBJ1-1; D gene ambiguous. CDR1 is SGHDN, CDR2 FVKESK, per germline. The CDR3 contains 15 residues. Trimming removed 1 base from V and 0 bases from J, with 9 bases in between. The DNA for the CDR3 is TGTGCCAGCAGCCAAGCTAGGATAATGAACACTGAAGCTTTCTTT. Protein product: CASSQARIMNTEAFF.

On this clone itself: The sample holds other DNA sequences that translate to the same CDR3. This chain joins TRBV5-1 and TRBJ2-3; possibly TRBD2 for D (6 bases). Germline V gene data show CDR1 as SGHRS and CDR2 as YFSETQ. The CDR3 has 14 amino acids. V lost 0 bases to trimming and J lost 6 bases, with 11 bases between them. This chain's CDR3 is CASSLASGGDTQYF. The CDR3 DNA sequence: TGCGCCAGCAGCTTGGCCAGCGGAGGGGATACGCAGTATTTT.

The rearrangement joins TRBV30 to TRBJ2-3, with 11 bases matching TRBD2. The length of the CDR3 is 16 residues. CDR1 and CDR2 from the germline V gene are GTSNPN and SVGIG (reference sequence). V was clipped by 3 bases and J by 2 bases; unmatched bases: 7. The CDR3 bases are TGTGCCTGGAGCGATCGACTAGCGGGGAACACAGATACGCAGTATTTT. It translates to CAWSDRLAGNTDTQYF.

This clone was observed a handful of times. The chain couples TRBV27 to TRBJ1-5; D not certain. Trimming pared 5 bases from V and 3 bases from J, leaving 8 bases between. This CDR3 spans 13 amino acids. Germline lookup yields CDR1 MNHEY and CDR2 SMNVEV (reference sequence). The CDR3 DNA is TGTGCCAGCAGTCTCAGTTTCAATCAGCCCCAGCATTTT. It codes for CASSLSFNQPQHF.

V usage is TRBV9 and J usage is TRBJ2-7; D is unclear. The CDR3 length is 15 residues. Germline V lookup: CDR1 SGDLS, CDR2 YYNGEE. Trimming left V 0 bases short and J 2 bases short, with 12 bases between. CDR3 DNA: TGTGCCAGCAGCGTAGTACCCGCCCCAGCCTACGAGCAGTACTTC. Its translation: CASSVVPAPAYEQYF.

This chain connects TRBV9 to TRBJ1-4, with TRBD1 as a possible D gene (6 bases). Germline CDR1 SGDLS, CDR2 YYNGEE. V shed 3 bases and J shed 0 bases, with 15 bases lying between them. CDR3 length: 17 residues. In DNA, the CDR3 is TGTGCCAGCAGCGACAACGGACAGAGAGCAACTAATGAAAAACTGTTTTTT. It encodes CASSDNGQRATNEKLFF.

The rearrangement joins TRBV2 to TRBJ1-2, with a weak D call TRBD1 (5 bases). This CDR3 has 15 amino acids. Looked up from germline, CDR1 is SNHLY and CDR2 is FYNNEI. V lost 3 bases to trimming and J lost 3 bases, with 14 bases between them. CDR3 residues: CASSDQGGLYYGYTF. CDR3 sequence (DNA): TGTGCCAGCAGTGATCAGGGCGGCTTATACTATGGCTACACCTTC.

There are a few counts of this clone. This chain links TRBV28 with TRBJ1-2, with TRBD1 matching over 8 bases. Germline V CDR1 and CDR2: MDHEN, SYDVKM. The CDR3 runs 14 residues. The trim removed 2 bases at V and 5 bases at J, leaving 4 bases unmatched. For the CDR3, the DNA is TGTGCCAGCAGTTTACAGGACAGGGAGTATGGCTACACCTTC. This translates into CASSLQDREYGYTF.

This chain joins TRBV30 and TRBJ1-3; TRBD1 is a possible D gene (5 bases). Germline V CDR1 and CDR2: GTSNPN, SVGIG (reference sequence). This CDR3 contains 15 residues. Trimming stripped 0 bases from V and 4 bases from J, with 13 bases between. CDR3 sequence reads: CAWSVYGASGNTIYF. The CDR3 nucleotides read TGTGCCTGGAGTGTATATGGGGCTTCGGGAAACACCATATATTTT.

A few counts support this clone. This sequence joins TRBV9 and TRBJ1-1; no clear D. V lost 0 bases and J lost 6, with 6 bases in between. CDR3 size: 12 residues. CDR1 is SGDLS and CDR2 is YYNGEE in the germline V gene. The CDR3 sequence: CASSVVSPEAFF. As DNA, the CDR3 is TGTGCCAGCAGCGTAGTTAGCCCTGAAGCTTTCTTT.

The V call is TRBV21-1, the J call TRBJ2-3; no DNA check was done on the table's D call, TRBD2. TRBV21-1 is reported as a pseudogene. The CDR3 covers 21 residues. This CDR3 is CASSKGIEAGRTFSSTDTQYF. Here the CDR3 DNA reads TGTGCCAGCAGCAAAGGGATCGAAGCGGGTCGAACCTTTTCTAGCACAGATACGCAGTATTTT.

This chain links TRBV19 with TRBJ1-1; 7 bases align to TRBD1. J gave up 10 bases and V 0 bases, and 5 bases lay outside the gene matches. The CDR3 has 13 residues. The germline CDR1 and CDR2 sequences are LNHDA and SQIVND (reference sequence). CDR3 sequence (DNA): TGTGCCAGTAGTATAGACCGGGACAGAGCAGCTTTCTTT. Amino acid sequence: CASSIDRDRAAFF.

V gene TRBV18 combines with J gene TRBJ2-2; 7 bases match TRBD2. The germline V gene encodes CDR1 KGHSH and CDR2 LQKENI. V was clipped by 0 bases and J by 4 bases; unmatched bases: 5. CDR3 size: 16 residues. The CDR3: CASSPPSGRGTGELFF. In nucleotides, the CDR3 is TGTGCCAGCTCACCACCGTCTGGGAGGGGCACCGGGGAGCTGTTTTTT.

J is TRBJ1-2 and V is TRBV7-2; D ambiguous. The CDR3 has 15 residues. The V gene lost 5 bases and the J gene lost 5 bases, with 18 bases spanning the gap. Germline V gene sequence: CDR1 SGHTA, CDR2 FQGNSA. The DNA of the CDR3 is TGTGCCAGCAGCCCTACAGCGGTTCTTCTTTATGGCTACACCTTC. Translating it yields CASSPTAVLLYGYTF. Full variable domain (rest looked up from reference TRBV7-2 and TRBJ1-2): GAGVSQSPSNKVTEKGKDVELRCDPISGHTALYWYRQSLGQGLEFLIYFQGNSAPDKSGLPSDRFSAERTGGSVSTLTIQRTQQEDSAVYLCASSPTAVLLYGYTFGSGTRLTVV.

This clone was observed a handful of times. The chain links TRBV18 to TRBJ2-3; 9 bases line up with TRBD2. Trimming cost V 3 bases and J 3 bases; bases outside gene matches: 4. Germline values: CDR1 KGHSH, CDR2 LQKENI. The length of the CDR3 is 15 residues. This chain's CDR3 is CASSPAGGPTDTQYF. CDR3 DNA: TGTGCCAGCTCACCGGCGGGGGGGCCTACAGATACGCAGTATTTT.

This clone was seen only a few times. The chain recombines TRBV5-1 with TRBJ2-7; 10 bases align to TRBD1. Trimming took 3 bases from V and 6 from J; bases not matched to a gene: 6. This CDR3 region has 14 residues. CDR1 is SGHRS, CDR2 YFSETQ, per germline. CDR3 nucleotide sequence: TGCGCCAGCAGCTCGACAGGGGGCTTGGGCGAGCAGTACTTC. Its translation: CASSSTGGLGEQYF.

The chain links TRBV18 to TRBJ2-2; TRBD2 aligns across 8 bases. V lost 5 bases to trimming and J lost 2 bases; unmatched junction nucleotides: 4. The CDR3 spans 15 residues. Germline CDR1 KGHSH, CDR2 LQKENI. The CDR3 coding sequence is TGTGCCAGCTCAACAAGCGGGGGCAACACCGGGGAGCTGTTTTTT. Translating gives CASSTSGGNTGELFF.

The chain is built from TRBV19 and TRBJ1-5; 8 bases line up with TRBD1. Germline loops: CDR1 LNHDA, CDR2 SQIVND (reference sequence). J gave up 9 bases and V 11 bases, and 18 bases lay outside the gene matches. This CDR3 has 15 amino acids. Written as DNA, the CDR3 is TGTGCCTCAATGCGGGCGGGACAGGTCAGGGTGCCCCAGCATTTT. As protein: CASMRAGQVRVPQHF.

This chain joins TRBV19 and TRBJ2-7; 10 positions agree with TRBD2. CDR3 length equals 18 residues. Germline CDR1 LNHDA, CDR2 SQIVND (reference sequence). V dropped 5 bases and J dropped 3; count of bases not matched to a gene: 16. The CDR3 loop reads CASSLAPTLAGAFYEQYF. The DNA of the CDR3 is TGTGCCAGTAGTCTCGCCCCAACTCTAGCGGGGGCGTTCTACGAGCAGTACTTC.

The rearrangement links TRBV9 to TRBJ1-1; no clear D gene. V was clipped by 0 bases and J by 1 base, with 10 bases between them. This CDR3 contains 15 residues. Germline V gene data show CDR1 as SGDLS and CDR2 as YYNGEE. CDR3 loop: CASSVVPGGNTEAFF. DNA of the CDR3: TGTGCCAGCAGCGTAGTCCCTGGAGGGAACACTGAAGCTTTCTTT. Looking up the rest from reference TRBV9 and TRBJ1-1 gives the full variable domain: DSGVTQTPKHLITATGQRVTLRCSPRSGDLSVYWYQQSLDQGLQFLIQYYNGEERAKGNILERFSAQQFPDLHSELNLSSLELGDSALYFCASSVVPGGNTEAFFGQGTRLTVV.

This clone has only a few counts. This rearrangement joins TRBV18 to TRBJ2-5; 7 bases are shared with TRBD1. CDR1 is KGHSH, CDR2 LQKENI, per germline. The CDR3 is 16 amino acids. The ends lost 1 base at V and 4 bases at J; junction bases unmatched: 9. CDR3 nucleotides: TGTGCCAGCTCACCACAGGAAGGGGGCATGGGAGAGACCCAGTACTTC. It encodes CASSPQEGGMGETQYF.

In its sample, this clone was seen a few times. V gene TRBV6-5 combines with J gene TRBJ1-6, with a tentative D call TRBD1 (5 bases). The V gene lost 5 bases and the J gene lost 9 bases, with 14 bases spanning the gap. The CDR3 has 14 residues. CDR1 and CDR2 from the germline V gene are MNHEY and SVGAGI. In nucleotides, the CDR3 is TGTGCCAGCAGTACGGACATGATCCTTTCACCCCTCCACTTT. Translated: CASSTDMILSPLHF.

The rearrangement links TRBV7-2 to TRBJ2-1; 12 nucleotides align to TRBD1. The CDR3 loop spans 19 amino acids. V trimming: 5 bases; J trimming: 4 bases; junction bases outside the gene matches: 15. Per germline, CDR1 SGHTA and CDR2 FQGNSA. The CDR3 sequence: CASSVLTPGQGASYNEQFF. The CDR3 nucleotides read TGTGCCAGCAGCGTATTAACGCCGGGACAGGGGGCTTCATACAATGAGCAGTTCTTC.

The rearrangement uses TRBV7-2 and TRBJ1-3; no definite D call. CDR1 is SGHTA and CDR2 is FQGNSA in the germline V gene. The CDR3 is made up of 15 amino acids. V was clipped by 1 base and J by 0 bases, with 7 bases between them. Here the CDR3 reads CASSLGQVSGNTIYF. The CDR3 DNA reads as TGTGCCAGCAGCTTAGGCCAGGTCTCTGGAAACACCATATATTTT. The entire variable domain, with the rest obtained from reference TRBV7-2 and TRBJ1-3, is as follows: GAGVSQSPSNKVTEKGKDVELRCDPISGHTALYWYRQSLGQGLEFLIYFQGNSAPDKSGLPSDRFSAERTGGSVSTLTIQRTQQEDSAVYLCASSLGQVSGNTIYFGEGSWLTVV.

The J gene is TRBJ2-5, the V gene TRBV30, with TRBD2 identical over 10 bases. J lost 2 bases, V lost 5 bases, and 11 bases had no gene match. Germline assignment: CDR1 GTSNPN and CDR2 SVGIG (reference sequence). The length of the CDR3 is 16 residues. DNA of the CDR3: TGTGCCTGGGGGACTAGCGCTAGACTTCAACAAGAGACCCAGTACTTC. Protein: CAWGTSARLQQETQYF.

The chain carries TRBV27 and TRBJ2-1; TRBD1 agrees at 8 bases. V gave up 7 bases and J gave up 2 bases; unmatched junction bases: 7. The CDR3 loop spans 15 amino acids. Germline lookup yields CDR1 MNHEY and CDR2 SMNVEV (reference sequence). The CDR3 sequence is CASTPLQGAYNEQFF. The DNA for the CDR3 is TGTGCCAGCACCCCTTTACAGGGGGCCTACAATGAGCAGTTCTTC.

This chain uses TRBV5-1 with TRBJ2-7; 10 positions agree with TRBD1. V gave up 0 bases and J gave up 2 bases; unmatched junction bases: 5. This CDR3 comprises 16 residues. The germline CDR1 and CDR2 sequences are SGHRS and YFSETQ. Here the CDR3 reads CASSLGGTGATYEQYF. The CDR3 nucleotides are TGCGCCAGCAGCTTGGGGGGGACAGGGGCCACCTACGAGCAGTACTTC.